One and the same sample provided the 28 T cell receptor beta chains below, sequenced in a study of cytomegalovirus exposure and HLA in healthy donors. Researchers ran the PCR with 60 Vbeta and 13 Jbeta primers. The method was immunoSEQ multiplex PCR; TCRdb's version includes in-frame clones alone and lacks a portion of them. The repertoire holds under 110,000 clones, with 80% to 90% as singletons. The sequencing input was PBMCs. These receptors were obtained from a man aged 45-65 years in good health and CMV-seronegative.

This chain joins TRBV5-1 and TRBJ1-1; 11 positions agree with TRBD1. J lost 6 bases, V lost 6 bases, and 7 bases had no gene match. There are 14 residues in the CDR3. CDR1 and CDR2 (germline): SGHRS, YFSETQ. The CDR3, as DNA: TGCGCCAGCATAGGGACAGGGGGGAGCCCTGAAGCTTTCTTT. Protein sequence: CASIGTGGSPEAFF.

CDR3 coding DNA: TGTGCCAGCAGTTTTGGGGAGGTCACTGAAGCTTTCTTT. It yields the protein CASSFGEVTEAFF. The J gene is TRBJ1-1, the V gene TRBV27, with D unclear. This CDR3 spans 13 amino acids. Germline values: CDR1 MNHEY, CDR2 SMNVEV (reference sequence). The germline V and J ends were trimmed by 3 bases and 4 bases, with 9 bases remaining between them.

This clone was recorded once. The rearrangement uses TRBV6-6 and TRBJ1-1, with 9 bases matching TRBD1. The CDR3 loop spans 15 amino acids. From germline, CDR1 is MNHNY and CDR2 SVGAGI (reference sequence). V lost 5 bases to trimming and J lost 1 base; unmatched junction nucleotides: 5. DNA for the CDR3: TGTGCCAGCAGTCACGGGACAGGGCCGAACACTGAAGCTTTCTTT. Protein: CASSHGTGPNTEAFF.

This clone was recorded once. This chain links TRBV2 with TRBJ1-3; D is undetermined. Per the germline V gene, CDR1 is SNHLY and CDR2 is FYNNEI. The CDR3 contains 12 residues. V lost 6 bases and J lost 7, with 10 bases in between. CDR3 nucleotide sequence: TGTGCCAGCAGAGAAAGACTGAACACCATATATTTT. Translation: CASRERLNTIYF.

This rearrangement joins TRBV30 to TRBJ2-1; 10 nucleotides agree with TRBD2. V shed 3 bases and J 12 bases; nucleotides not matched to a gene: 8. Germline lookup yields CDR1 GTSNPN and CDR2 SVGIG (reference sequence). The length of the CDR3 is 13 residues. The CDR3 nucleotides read TGTGCCTGGAGAACTAGCGGGGCGGGTTCGCAGTTCTTC. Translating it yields CAWRTSGAGSQFF. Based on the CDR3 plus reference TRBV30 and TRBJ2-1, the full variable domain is SQTIHQWPATLVQPVGSPLSLECTVEGTSNPNLYWYRQAAGRGLQLLFYSVGIGQISSEVPQNLSASRPQDRQFILSSKKLLLSDSGFYLCAWRTSGAGSQFFGPGTRLTVL.

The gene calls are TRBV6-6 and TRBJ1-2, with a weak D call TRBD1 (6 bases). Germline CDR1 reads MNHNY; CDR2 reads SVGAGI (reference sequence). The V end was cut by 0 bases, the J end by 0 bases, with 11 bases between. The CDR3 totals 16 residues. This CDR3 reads CASSYSDSGANYGYTF. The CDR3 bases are TGTGCCAGCAGTTACTCGGACAGTGGAGCTAACTATGGCTACACCTTC.

The CDR3 DNA sequence: TGCGCCAGCAATCCTAGCGGGACAGATACGCAGTATTTT. Amino acids: CASNPSGTDTQYF. This chain joins TRBV10-1 and TRBJ2-3; 8 nucleotides align to TRBD2. With V trimmed by 7 bases and J by 3 bases, 3 bases remained unmatched. This CDR3 comprises 13 residues. Per germline, CDR1 WNHNN and CDR2 SYGVQD (reference sequence).

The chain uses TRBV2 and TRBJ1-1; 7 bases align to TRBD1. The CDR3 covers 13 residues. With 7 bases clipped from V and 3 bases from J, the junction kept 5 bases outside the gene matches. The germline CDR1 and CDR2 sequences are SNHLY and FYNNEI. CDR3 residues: CASNDRAHTEAFF. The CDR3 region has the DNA TGTGCCAGCAACGACAGGGCCCACACTGAAGCTTTCTTT.

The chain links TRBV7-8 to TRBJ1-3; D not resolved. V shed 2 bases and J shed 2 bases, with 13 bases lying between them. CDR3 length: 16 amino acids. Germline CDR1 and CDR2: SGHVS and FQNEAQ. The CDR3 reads CASSLLASGTGNTIYF. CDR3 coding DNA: TGTGCCAGCAGCTTACTAGCGTCCGGTACTGGAAACACCATATATTTT.

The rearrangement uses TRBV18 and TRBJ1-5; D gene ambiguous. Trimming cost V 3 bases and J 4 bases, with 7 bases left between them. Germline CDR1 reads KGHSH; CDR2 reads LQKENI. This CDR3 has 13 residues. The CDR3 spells CASSPGRNQPQHF. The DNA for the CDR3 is TGTGCCAGCTCACCGGGGAGGAATCAGCCCCAGCATTTT.

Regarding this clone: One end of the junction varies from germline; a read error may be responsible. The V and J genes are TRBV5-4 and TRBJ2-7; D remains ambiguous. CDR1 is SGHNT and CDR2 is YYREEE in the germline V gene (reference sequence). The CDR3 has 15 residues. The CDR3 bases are TGTGCCAACAGCTTGGGTTCGCGGAATACCTACGAGCAGTACTTC. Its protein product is CANSLGSRNTYEQYF.

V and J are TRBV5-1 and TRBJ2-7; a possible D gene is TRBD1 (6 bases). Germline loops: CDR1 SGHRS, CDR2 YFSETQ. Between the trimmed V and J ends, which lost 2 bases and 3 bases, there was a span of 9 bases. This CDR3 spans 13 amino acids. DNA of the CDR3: TGCGCCAGCAGCTTAGGACAGAACTACGAGCAGTACGTC. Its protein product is CASSLGQNYEQYV.

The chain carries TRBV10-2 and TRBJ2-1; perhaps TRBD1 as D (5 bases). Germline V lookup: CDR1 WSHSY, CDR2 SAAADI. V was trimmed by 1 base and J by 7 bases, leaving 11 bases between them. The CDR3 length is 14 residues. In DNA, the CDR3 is TGCGCCAGCAGTGAGTGGAGACAGAAGAATGAGCAGTTCTTC. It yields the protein CASSEWRQKNEQFF.

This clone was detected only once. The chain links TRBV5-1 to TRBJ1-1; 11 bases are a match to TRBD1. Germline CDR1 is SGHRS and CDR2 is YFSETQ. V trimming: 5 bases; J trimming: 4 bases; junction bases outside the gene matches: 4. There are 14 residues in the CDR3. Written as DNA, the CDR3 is TGCGCCAGCAGGTGGACAGGGGGCATCACTGAAGCTTTCTTT. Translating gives CASRWTGGITEAFF.

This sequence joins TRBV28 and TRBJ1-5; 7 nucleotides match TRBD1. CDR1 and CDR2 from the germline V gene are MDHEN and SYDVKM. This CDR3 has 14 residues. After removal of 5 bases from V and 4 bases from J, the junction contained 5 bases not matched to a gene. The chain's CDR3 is CASSPGQRNQPQHF. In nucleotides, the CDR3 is TGTGCCAGCAGTCCGGGACAGCGTAATCAGCCCCAGCATTTT. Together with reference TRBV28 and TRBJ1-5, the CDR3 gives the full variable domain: DVKVTQSSRYLVKRTGEKVFLECVQDMDHENMFWYRQDPGLGLRLIYFSYDVKMKEKGDIPEGYSVSREKKERFSLILESASTNQTSMYLCASSPGQRNQPQHFGDGTRLSIL.

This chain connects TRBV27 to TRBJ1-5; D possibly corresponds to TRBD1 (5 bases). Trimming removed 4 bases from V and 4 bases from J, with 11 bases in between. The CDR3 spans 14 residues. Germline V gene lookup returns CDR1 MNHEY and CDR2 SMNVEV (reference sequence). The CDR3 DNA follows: TGTGCCAGCAGTTCCGTCGACAGTAATCAGCCCCAGCATTTT. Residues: CASSSVDSNQPQHF.

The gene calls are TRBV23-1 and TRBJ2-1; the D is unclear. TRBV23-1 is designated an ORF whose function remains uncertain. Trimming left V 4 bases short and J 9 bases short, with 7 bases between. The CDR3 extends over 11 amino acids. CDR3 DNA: TGCGCCAGCAGTCCTAGGATTGAGCAGTTCTTC. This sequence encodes CASSPRIEQFF.

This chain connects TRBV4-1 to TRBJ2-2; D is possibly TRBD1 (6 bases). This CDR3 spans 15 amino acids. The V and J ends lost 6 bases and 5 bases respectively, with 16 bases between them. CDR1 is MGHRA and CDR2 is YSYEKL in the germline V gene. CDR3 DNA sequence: TGCGCCAGCAGAGGGACAAAAGGAGTAACCGGGGAGCTGTTTTTT. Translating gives CASRGTKGVTGELFF.

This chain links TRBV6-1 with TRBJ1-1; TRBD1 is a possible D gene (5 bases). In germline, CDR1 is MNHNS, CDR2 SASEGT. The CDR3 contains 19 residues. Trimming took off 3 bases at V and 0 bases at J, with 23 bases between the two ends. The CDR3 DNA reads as TGTGCCAGCAGTGAGGATAGGTTCCCATCGGACATAATGAACACTGAAGCTTTCTTT. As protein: CASSEDRFPSDIMNTEAFF.

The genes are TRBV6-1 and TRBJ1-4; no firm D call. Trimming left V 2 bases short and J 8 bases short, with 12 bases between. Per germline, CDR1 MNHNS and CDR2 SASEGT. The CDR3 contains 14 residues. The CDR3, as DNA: TGTGCCAGCAGTGAACTAAGGATACAGGAAAAACTGTTTTTT. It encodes CASSELRIQEKLFF.

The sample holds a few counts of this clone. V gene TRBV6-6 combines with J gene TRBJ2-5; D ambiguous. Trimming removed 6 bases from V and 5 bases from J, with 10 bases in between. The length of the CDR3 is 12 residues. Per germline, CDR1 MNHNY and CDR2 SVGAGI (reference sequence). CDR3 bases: TGTGCCAGCAGCCCGTCTCGGGAGACCCAGTACTTC. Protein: CASSPSRETQYF.

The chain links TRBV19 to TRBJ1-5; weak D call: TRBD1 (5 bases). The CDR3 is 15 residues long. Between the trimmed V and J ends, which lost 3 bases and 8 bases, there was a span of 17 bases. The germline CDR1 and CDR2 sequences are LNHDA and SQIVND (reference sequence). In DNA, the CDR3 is TGTGCCAGTAGTATCCAAGATGGAGGGGTAGAGCCCCAGCATTTT. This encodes CASSIQDGGVEPQHF.

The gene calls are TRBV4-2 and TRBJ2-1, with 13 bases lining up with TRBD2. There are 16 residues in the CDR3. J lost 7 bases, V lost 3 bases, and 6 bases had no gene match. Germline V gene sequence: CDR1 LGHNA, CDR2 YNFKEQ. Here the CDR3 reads CASSQGTSGVNNEQFF. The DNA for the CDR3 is TGTGCCAGCAGCCAGGGGACTAGCGGGGTAAATAATGAGCAGTTCTTC.

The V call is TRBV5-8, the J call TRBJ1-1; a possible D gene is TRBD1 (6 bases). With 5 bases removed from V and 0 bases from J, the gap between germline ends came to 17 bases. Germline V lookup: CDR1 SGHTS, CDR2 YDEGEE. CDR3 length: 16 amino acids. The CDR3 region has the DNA TGTGCCAGCAGGTCTGGACAGACCCGATTGAACACTGAAGCTTTCTTT. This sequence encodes CASRSGQTRLNTEAFF. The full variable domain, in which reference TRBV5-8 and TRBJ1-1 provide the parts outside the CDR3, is EAGVTQSPTHLIKTRGQQATLRCSPISGHTSVYWYQQALGLGLQFLLWYDEGEERNRGNFPPRFSGRQFPNYSSELNVNALELEDSALYLCASRSGQTRLNTEAFFGQGTRLTVV.

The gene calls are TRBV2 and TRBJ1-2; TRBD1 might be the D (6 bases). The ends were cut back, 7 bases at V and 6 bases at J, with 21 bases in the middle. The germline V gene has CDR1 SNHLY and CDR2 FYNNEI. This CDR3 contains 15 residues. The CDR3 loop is CASNSGTPRVHGYTF. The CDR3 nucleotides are TGTGCCAGCAACTCCGGGACACCGAGGGTTCATGGCTACACCTTC.

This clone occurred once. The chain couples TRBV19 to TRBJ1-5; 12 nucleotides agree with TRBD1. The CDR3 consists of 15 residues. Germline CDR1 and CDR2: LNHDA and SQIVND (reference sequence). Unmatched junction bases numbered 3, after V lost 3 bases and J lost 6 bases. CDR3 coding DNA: TGTGCCAGTAGTATCGGGACAGGGGGCGGTCAGCCCCAGCATTTT. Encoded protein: CASSIGTGGGQPQHF.

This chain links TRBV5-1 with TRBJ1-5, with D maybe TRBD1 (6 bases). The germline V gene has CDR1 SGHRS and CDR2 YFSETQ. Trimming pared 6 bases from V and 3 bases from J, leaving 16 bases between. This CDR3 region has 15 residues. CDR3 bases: TGCGCCAGCAACTTCCCGACAGGTCTCAATCAGCCCCAGCATTTT. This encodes CASNFPTGLNQPQHF.

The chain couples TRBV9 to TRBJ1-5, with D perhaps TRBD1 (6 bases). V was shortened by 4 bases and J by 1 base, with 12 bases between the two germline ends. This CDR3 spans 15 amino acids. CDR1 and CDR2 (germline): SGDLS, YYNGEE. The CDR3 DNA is TGTGCCAGCAGCCCTGGGACAAGCAGCAATCAGCCCCAGCATTTT. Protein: CASSPGTSSNQPQHF.